This T cell receptor (beta chain) was captured in a study of STAT3 mutations in large granular lymphocyte leukemia. The assay was immunoSEQ multiplex PCR, and TCRdb's table has in-frame clones only and misses some. The sample holds approximately 12,000 clones, around nine tenths seen once. The CDR3 runs 16 residues. V lost 3 bases and J lost 3; bases outside the gene matches: 12. Germline CDR1 reads SQVTM; CDR2 reads ANQGSEA. This clone has only a few counts. The antigen is unknown. Broader study findings: In several patients, dominant TCR clone burden exceeded STAT3 mutant burden, suggesting STAT3 mutation arose secondarily. TCR clonotype switching after therapy occurred in about 30% of the 18 patients. A small but highly pathogenic clone may have been missed. Every T-LGLL patient had at least one immunodominant TCRbeta clonotype.

V and J are TRBV29-1 and TRBJ2-7; 9 nucleotides line up with TRBD1. This receptor was identified in a man aged 40-49 years with T-cell large granular lymphocyte leukemia. Some clones in this sample may be carry-over from other donors' samples. The specimen was peripheral blood mononuclear cells. The CDR3 coding sequence is TGCAGCGTTGAGGCTCCATACGGGACAGGGTTCTACGAGCAGTACTTC. This codes for CSVEAPYGTGFYEQYF.